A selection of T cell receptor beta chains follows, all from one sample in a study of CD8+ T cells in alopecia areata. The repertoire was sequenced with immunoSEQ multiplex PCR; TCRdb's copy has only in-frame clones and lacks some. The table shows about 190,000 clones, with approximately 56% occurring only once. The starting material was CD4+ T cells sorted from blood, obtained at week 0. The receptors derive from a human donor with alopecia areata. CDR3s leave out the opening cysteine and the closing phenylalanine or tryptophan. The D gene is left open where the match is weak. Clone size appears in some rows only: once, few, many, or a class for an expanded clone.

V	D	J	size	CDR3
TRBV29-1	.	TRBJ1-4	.	SGKRTAATNEKLF
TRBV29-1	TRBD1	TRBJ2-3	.	SVRRGQSTDTQY
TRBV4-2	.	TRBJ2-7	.	ASSQDLDRRQIYEQY
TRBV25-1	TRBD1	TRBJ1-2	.	ASTYGTGTGYT
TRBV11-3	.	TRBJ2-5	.	ASSRRHQETQY
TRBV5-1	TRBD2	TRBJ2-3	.	ASSLSGAGAIILPQY
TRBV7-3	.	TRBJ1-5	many	ASSPGVNQPQH
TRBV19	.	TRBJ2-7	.	ASRSQEDTYEQY
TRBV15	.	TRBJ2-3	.	ATSRVATTDTQY
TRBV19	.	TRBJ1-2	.	ASSAPRPKADYGYT
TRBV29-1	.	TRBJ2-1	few	SLRGASYNEQF
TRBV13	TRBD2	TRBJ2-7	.	ASSSTGTNEQY
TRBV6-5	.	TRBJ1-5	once	ASSYSNIQPQH
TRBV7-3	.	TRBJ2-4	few	ASSLEGIPKNIQY
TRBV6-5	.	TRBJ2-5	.	ASSFREASKETQY
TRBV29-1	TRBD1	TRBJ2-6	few	SVRDRGPSGANVLT
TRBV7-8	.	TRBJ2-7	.	ASSQSGTPSYEQY
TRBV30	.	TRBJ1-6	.	AWSKRNNSPLH
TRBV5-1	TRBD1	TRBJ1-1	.	ASSGTGAEAF
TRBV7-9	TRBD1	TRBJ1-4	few	ASRPGQGIGKLF
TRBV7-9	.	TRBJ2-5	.	ASSPNRILANQETQY
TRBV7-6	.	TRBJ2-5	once	ASSLTYQETQY
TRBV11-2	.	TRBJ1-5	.	ASSLDSVTPQH
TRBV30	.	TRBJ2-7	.	AWSVSWGHLSYEQY
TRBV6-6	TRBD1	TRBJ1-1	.	ASRLRGPGMNTEAF
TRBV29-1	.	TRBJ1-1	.	SVAGLFVEAF
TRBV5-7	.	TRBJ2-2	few	ASSSGTGELF
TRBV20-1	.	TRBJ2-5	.	SGQTQETQY
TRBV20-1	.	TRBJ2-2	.	SAARTGELF
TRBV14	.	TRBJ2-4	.	ASSQGWIGETSKNIQY
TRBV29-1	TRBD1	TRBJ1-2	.	SVVQGENGYT
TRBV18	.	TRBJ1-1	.	ASSPLGVNTEAF
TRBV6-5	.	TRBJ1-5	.	ASSYEGSSQPQH
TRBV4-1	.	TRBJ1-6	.	ASSQDPGGGQAPLH
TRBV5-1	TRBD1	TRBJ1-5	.	ASSAGTGAVGSNQPQH
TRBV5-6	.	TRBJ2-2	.	ASSLSAGELF
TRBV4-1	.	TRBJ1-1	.	ASSQVKQAANTEAF
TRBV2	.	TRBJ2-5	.	ASVHGETQY
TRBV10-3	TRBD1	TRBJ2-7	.	AISGGTGYSEQY
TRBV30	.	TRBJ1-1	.	AWSVMKTVNTEAF
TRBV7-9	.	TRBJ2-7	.	ASRPGTFTYEQY
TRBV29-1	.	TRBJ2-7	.	SVRVIGTYEQY
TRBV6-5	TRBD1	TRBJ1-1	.	ASTKGAGVTEAF
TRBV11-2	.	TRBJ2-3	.	ASSLQRVATDTQY
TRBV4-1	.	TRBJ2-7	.	ASSQDRLYEQY
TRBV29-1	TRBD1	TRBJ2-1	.	SATPTGGQDNEQF
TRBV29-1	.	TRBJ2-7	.	SVLTVYEQY
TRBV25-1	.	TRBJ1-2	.	ASSELGGRILRGYT
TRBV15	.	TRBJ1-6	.	ATSRDKGVSPLH
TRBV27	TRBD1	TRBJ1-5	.	ASREDRVNQPQH
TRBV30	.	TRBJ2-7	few	AWSPTLWGEQY
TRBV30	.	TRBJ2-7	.	AWTRLPPYEQY
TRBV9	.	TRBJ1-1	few	ASSADTEAF
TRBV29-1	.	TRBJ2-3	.	SGSGRRDTQY
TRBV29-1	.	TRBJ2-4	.	SVEGQAKNIQY